This TCR beta chain was captured by sequencing in a study of CD8 T cells in ankylosing spondylitis (dated by TCRdb to the late 2010s). About the full investigation: To find TCR variants linked to disease, the study profiled T cell receptor beta repertoires in ankylosing spondylitis patients and healthy donors. Peripheral blood was sampled, and synovial fluid was also collected from ankylosing spondylitis patients. In total, the full study cohort was made up of 100 to 140 healthy donors and more than 20 ankylosing spondylitis patients. Broad study findings and their caveats: Significant enrichment of the disease-linked clones was reported in matched synovial fluid samples from ankylosing spondylitis patients. Some TCR beta motif variants had previously been reported in synovial fluid and blood of reactive arthritis patients, which suggested common disease-initiation mechanisms. A CD8+ phenotype was shown by the disease-linked clones, which were found at relatively low frequencies in peripheral blood. Blood from ankylosing spondylitis patients appeared to be characterized by a TCR beta motif composed of under 10 highly homologous amino acid variants.

V sheds 5 bases and J sheds 0 bases, leaving 18 bases between their ends. The CDR3 sequence holds 16 residues, the cysteine and phenylalanine included. Only the CDR3 part of the read is kept: 48 bases, read in frame from the first base. Reading the germline V gene (reference sequence) gives CDR1 DFQATT and CDR2 SNEGSKA. The sample was run on an Illumina HiSeq 2500. Quantitative 5'-RACE with molecular barcodes was used to prepare TCR beta libraries. In the paper's pipeline: A new computational method based on a probabilistic model of VDJ rearrangement was used to identify disease-linked TCR variants. Through fastp at Q25 and MiXCR, TCRdb rebuilt clones from the public reads, retaining in-frame beta chains. Rows with a matching CDR3 protein are joined into one entry that keeps the most common DNA and genes. V and J calls and clone size were set by TCRdb, not the authors. The sample table shows around 91,000 distinct CDR3 sequences, and around 8.5% are seen once. Jointly, the top ten make up approximately 29% of the sample.

The sample holds a few counts of this clonotype. There is no known antigen for this receptor. Within one base of it there is no much larger clone, and no base qualities were kept. This receptor was obtained from a male donor with ankylosing spondylitis. In this chain, TRBV20-1 is recombined with TRBJ2-3, with no confident D gene call. The sequenced sample was blood, either unsorted or a sorted T cell fraction (not recorded which). CDR3 reads: CSAPWPGAASTDTQYF. The sequence in DNA is TGCAGTGCTCCCTGGCCGGGCGCCGCTAGCACAGATACGCAGTATTTT.